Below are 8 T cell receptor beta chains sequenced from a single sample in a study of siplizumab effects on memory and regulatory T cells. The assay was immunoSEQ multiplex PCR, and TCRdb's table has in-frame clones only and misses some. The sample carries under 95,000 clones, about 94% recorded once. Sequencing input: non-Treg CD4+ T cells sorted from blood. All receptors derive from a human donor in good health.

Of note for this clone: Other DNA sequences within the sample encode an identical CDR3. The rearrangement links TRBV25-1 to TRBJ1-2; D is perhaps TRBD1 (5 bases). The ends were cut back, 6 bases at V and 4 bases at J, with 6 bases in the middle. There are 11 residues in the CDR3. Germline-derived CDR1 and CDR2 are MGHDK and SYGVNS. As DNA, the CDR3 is TGTGCCAGCAGCCAGGGCTATGGCTACACCTTC. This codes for CASSQGYGYTF.

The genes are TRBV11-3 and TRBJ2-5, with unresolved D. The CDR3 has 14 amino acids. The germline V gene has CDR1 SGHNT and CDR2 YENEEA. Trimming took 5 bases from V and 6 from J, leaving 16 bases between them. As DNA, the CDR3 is TGTGCCAGCAGCCCTACTATTGGGTTACAGACCCAGTACTTC. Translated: CASSPTIGLQTQYF. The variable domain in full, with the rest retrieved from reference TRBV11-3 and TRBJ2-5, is EAGVVQSPRYKIIEKKQPVAFWCNPISGHNTLYWYLQNLGQGPELLIRYENEEAVDDSQLPKDRFSAERLKGVDSTLKIQPAELGDSAVYLCASSPTIGLQTQYFGPGTRLLVL.

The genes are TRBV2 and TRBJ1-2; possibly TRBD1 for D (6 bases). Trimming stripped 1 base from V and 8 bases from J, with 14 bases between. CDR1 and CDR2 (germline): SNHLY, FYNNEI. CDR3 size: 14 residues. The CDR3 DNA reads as TGTGCCAGCAGTGAAGTTGGGGGGCGCGGGGGCTACACCTTC. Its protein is CASSEVGGRGGYTF.

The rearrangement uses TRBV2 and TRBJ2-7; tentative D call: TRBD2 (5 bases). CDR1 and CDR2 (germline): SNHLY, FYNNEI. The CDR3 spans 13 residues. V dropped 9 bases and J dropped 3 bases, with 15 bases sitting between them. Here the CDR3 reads CARREGSNYEQYF. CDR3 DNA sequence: TGTGCCAGGCGAGAGGGCTCGAACTACGAGCAGTACTTC.

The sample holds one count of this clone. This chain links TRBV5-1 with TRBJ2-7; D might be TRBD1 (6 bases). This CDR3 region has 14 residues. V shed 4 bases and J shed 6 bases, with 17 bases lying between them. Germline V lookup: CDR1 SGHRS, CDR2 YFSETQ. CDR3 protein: CASSRNTGISEQYF. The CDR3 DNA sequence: TGCGCCAGCAGCAGGAACACAGGGATCTCCGAGCAGTACTTC. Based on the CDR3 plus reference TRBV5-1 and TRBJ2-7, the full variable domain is KAGVTQTPRYLIKTRGQQVTLSCSPISGHRSVSWYQQTPGQGLQFLFEYFSETQRNKGNFPGRFSGRQFSNSRSEMNVSTLELGDSALYLCASSRNTGISEQYFGPGTRLTVT.

CDR3 in DNA: TGTGCCAGCAGTGTAGAGGGGGACGGCTACACCTTC. As protein: CASSVEGDGYTF. The chain carries TRBV6-1 and TRBJ1-2; D possibly corresponds to TRBD1 (6 bases). The germline V gene encodes CDR1 MNHNS and CDR2 SASEGT. This CDR3 comprises 12 residues. The germline V and J ends were trimmed by 4 bases and 8 bases, with 11 bases remaining between them.

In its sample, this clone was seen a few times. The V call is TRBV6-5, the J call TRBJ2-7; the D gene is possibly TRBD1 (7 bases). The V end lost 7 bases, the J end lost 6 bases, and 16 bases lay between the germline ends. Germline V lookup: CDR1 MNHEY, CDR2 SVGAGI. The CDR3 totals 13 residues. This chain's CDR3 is CASTTPGGLEQYF. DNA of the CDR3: TGTGCCAGCACCACCCCAGGGGGGCTCGAGCAGTACTTC.

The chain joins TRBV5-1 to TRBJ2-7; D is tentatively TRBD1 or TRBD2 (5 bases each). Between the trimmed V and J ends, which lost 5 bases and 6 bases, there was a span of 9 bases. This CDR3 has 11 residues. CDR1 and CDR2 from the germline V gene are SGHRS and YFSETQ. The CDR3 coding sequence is TGCGCCAGCAGGGGGGTCGGCGAGCAGTACTTC. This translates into CASRGVGEQYF. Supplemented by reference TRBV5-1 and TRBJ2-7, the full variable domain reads KAGVTQTPRYLIKTRGQQVTLSCSPISGHRSVSWYQQTPGQGLQFLFEYFSETQRNKGNFPGRFSGRQFSNSRSEMNVSTLELGDSALYLCASRGVGEQYFGPGTRLTVT.